Below, 8 T cell receptor beta chains from the same sample are listed, as sequenced in a study of blood T cell repertoires in COVID-19. Some clones are missing from TCRdb's copy, which holds only in-frame ones; the method was immunoSEQ multiplex PCR. The repertoire holds under 400,000 clones, with around 86% as singletons. Sample: PBMCs or T cells enriched from blood (not recorded which). These receptors came from a woman aged 40 to 50 with acute COVID-19.

The J gene is TRBJ1-3, the V gene TRBV7-2, with a possible D match to TRBD1 (6 bases). This CDR3 has 15 residues. The ends were cut back, 5 bases at V and 2 bases at J, with 13 bases in the middle. The germline gives CDR1 SGHTA, CDR2 FQGNSA. CDR3 protein: CASSPQTGAGNTIYF. The CDR3 DNA reads TGTGCCAGCAGCCCCCAGACAGGTGCTGGAAACACCATATATTTT.

The chain couples TRBV28 to TRBJ1-2; 9 nucleotides align to TRBD1. The J segment lost 4 bases and the V segment lost 7 bases, leaving 10 bases of the junction unmatched. The CDR3 extends over 15 amino acids. CDR1 is MDHEN, CDR2 SYDVKM, per germline. This chain's CDR3 is CASNSGQGQGYGYTF. The CDR3 DNA reads TGTGCCAGCAACTCCGGACAGGGGCAAGGCTATGGCTACACCTTC.

This clone was found once. V gene TRBV5-1 combines with J gene TRBJ2-3; 8 nucleotides agree with TRBD2. The CDR3 has 16 residues. Germline V gives CDR1 SGHRS, CDR2 YFSETQ. With 3 bases clipped from V and 4 bases from J, the junction kept 10 bases outside the gene matches. The CDR3 loop is CASSWRGLVDSDTQYF. DNA for the CDR3: TGCGCCAGCAGCTGGAGGGGACTAGTCGATTCAGATACGCAGTATTTT.

The chain joins TRBV7-2 to TRBJ2-3; the match to TRBD2 covers 10 bases. V lost 4 bases to trimming and J lost 0 bases; unmatched junction nucleotides: 4. The CDR3 sequence is 16 residues long. CDR1 is SGHTA, CDR2 FQGNSA, per germline. This CDR3 is CASSSGLAASTDTQYF. CDR3 DNA sequence: TGTGCCAGCAGCTCAGGACTAGCGGCCAGCACAGATACGCAGTATTTT.

The chain carries TRBV13 and TRBJ2-1; D may be TRBD2 (6 bases). V was shortened by 2 bases and J by 8 bases, with 10 bases between the two germline ends. Germline V gives CDR1 PRHDT, CDR2 FYEKMQ (reference sequence). The CDR3 sequence is 13 residues long. This chain's CDR3 is CASSLNQRDEQFF. Here the CDR3 DNA reads TGTGCCAGCAGCTTAAACCAGCGGGATGAGCAGTTCTTC.

V gene TRBV5-1 combines with J gene TRBJ2-7; TRBD2 aligns across 14 bases. The trim removed 4 bases at V and 0 bases at J, leaving 0 bases unmatched. CDR3 length equals 15 residues. Germline CDR1 SGHRS, CDR2 YFSETQ. The CDR3 loop reads CASSGTSGSSYEQYF. CDR3 bases: TGCGCCAGCAGCGGGACTAGCGGGAGCTCCTACGAGCAGTACTTC.

The sample holds a few counts of this clone. The rearrangement links TRBV10-3 to TRBJ2-7; a weak D match, TRBD1 (6 bases). The CDR3 totals 13 residues. CDR1 is ENHRY and CDR2 is SYGVKD in the germline V gene. V was trimmed by 5 bases and J by 2 bases, leaving 10 bases between them. The CDR3 spells CAISNRDPYEQYF. CDR3 sequence (DNA): TGTGCCATCAGTAACAGGGACCCCTACGAGCAGTACTTC.

The gene calls are TRBV24-1 and TRBJ1-4; 10 bases map to TRBD1. This CDR3 is 21 amino acids long. J was trimmed by 1 base and V by 3 bases; bases with no gene match: 16. Germline V gene data show CDR1 as KGHDR and CDR2 as SFDVKD. The CDR3 here is CATSDQYLGTGALETNEKLFF. CDR3 bases: TGTGCCACCAGTGATCAATACCTCGGGACAGGGGCTTTGGAAACTAATGAAAAACTGTTTTTT.